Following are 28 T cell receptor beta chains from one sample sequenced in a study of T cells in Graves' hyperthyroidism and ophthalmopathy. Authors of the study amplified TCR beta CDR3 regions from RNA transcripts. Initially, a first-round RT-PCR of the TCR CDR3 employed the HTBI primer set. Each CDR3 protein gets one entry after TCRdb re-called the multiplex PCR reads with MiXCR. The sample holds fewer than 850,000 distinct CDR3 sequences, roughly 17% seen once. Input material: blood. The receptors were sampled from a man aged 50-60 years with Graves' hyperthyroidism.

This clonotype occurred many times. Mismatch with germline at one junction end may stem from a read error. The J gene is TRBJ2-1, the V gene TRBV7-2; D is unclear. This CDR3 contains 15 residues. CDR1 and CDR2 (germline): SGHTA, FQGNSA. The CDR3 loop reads CASSLGWAEYNEQFF. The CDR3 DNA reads TGTGCCAGCAGCTTAGGTTGGGCGGAGTACAATGAGCAATTCTTC.

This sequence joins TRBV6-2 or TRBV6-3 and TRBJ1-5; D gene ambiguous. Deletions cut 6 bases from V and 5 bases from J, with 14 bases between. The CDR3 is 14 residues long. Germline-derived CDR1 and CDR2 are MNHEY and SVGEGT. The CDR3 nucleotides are TGTGCCAGCAGCCTGATCGGCCTTGATCAGCCCCAGCATTTT. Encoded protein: CASSLIGLDQPQHF.

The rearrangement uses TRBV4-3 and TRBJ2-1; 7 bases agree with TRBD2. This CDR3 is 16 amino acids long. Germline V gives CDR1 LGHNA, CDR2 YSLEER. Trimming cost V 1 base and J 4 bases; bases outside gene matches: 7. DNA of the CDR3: TGCGCCAGCAGCCAAGGTATGGGAGGGCCATACAATGAGCAGTTCTTC. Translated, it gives CASSQGMGGPYNEQFF.

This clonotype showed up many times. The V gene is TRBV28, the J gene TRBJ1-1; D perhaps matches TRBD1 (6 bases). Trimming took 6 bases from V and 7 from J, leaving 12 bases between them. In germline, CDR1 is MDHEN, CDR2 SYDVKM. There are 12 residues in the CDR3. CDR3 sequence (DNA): TGTGCCAGCAGGTACGGACAGCTTGAAGCTTTCTTT. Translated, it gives CASRYGQLEAFF. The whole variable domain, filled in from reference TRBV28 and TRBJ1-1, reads DVKVTQSSRYLVKRTGEKVFLECVQDMDHENMFWYRQDPGLGLRLIYFSYDVKMKEKGDIPEGYSVSREKKERFSLILESASTNQTSMYLCASRYGQLEAFFGQGTRLTVV.

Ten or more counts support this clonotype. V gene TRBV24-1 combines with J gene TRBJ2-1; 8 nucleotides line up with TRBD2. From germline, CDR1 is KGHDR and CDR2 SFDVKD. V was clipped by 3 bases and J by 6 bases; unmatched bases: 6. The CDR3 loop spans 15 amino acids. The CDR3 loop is CATSDRGSGINEQFF. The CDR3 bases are TGTGCCACCAGTGATCGGGGTAGCGGGATCAATGAGCAGTTCTTC.

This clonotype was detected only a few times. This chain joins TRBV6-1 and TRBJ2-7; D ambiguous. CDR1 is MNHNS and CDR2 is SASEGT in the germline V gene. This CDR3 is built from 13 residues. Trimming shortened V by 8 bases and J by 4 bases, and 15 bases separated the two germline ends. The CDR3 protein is CASGPRNGYEQYF. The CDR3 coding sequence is TGTGCCAGCGGACCGCGTAATGGGTACGAGCAGTACTTC.

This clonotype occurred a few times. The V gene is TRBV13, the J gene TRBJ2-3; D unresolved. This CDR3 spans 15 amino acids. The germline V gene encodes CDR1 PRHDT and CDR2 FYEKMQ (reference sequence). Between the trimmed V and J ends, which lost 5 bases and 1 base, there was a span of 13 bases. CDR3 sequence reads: CASSPFVEGTDTQYF. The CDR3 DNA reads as TGTGCCAGCAGCCCCTTTGTTGAGGGCACAGATACGCAGTATTTT. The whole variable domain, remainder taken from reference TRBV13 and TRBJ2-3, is AAGVIQSPRHLIKEKRETATLKCYPIPRHDTVYWYQQGPGQDPQFLISFYEKMQSDKGSIPDRFSAQQFSDYHSELNMSSLELGDSALYFCASSPFVEGTDTQYFGPGTRLTVL.

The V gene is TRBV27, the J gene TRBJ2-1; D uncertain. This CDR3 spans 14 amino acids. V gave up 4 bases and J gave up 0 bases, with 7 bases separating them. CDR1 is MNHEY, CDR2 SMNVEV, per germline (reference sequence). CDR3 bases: TGTGCCAGCAGTTCCGAGAACTCCTACAATGAGCAGTTCTTC. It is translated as CASSSENSYNEQFF.

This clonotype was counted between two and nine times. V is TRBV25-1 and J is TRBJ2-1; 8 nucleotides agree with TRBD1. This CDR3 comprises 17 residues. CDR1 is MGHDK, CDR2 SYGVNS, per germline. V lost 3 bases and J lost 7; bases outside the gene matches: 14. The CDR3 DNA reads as TGTGCCAGCAGTGACCCCAGGACAGGGAGGAATAGAAATGAGCAGTTCTTC. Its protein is CASSDPRTGRNRNEQFF.

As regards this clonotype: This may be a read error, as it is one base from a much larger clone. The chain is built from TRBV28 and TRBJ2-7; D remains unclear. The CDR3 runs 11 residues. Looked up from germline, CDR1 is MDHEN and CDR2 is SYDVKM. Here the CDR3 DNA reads TGTGCCAGCAGTCCCGGATACGAGCGGTACTTC. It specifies CASSPGYERYF.

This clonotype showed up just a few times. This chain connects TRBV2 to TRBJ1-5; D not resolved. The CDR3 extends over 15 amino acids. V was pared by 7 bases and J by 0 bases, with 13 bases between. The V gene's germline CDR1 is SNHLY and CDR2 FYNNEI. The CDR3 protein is CASTDVDYSNQPQHF. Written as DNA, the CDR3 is TGTGCCAGCACCGACGTAGACTATAGCAATCAGCCCCAGCATTTT. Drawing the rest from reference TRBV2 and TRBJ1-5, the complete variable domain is EPEVTQTPSHQVTQMGQEVILRCVPISNHLYFYWYRQILGQKVEFLVSFYNNEISEKSEIFDDQFSVERPDGSNFTLKIRSTKLEDSAMYFCASTDVDYSNQPQHFGDGTRLSIL.

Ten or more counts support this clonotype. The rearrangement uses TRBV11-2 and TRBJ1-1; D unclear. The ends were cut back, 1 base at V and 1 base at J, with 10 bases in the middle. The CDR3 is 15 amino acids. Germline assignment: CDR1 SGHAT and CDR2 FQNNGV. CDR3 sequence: CASSLVLGENTEAFF. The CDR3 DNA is TGTGCCAGCAGCTTAGTTTTGGGAGAGAACACTGAAGCTTTCTTT.

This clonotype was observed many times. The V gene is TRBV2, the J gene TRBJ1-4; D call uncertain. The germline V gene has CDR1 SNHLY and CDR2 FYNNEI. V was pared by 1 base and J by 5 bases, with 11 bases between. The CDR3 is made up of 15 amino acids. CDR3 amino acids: CASSEGKGGNEKLFF. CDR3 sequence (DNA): TGTGCCAGCAGTGAAGGAAAGGGCGGGAATGAAAAACTGTTTTTT.

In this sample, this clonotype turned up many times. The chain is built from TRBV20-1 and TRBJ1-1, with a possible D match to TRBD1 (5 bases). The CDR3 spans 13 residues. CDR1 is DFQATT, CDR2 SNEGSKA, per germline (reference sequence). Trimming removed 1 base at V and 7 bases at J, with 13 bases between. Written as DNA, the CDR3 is TGCAGTGCTAGAGTGGGGGGATTGGTTGAAGCTTTCTTT. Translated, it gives CSARVGGLVEAFF.

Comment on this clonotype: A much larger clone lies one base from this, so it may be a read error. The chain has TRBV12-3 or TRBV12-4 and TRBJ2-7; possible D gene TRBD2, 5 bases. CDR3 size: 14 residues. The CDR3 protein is CASSGQNRGYEQHF. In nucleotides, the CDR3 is TGTGCCAGCAGTGGGCAAAATCGGGGATACGAGCAGCACTTC.

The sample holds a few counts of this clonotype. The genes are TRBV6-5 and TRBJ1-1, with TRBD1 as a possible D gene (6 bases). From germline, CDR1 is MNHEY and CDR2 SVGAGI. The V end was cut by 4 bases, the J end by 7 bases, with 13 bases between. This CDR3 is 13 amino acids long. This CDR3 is CASSLNRVSEAFF. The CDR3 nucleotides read TGTGCCAGCAGTTTAAACAGGGTGAGTGAAGCTTTCTTT.

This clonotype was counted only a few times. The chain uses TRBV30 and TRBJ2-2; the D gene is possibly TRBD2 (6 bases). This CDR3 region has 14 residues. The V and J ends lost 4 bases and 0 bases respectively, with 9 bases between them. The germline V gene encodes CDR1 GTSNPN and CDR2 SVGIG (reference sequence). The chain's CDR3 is CAWTAGPNTGELFF. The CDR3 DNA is TGTGCCTGGACGGCGGGACCGAACACCGGGGAGCTGTTTTTT. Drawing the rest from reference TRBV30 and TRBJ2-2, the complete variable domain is SQTIHQWPATLVQPVGSPLSLECTVEGTSNPNLYWYRQAAGRGLQLLFYSVGIGQISSEVPQNLSASRPQDRQFILSSKKLLLSDSGFYLCAWTAGPNTGELFFGEGSRLTVL.

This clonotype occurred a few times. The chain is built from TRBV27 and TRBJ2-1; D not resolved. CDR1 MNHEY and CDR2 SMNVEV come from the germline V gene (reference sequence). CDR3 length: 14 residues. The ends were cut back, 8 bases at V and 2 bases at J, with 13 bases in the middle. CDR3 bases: TGTGCCAGCGCCGACTGGCAAACCTACAATGAGCAGTTCTTC. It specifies CASADWQTYNEQFF.

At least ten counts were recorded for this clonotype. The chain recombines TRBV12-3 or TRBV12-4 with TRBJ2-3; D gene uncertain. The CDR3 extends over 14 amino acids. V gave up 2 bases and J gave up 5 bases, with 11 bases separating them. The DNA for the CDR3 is TGTGCCAGCAGTTTAACCAGTCGGGTAGATACGCAGTATTTT. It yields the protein CASSLTSRVDTQYF.

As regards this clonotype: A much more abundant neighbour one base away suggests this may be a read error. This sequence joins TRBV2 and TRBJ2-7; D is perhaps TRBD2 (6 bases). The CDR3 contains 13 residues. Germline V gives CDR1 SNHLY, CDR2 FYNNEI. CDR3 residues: CASGGTEDYEQCF. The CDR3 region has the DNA TGTGCCAGCGGCGGGACCGAAGACTACGAGCAGTGCTTC.

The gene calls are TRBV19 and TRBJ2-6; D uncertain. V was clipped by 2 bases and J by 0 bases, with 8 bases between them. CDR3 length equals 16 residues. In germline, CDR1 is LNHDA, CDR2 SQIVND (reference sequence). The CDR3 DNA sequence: TGTGCCAGTAGTATATCAGCCTACTCTGGGGCCAACGTCCTGACTTTC. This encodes CASSISAYSGANVLTF.

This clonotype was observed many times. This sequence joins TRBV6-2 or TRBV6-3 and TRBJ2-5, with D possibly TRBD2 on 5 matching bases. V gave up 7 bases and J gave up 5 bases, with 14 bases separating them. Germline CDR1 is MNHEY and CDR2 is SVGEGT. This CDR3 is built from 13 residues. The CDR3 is CASKDSVSETQYF. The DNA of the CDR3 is TGTGCCAGCAAGGACTCTGTATCGGAGACCCAGTACTTC.

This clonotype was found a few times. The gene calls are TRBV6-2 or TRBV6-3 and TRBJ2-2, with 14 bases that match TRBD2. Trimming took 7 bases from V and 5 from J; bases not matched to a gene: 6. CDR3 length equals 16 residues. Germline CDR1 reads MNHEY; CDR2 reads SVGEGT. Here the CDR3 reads CASKLGTSGSTGELFF. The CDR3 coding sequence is TGTGCCAGCAAACTAGGGACTAGCGGGAGTACCGGGGAGCTGTTTTTT.

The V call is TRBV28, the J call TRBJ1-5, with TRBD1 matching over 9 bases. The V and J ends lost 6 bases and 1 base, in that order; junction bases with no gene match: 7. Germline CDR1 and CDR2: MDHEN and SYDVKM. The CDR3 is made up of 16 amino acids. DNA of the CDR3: TGTGCCAGCAGGGACAGGGGAGGGGGGAGCAATCAGCCCCAGCATTTT. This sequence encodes CASRDRGGGSNQPQHF.

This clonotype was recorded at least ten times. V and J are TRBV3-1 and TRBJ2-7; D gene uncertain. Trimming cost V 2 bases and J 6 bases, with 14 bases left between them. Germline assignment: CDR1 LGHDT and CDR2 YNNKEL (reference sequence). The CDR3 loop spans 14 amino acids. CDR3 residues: CASSQREGYGEQYF. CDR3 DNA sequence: TGTGCCAGCAGCCAAAGGGAAGGATACGGCGAGCAGTACTTC.

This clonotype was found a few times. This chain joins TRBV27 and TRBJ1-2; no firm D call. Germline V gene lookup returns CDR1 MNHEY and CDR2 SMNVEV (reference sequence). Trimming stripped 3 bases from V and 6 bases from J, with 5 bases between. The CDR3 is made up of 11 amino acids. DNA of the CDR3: TGTGCCAGCAGTTTGGTGGATGGCTACACCTTC. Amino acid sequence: CASSLVDGYTF.

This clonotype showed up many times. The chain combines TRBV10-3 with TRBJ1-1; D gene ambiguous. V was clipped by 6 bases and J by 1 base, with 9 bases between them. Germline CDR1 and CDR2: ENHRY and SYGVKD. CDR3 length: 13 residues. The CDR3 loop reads CAIRGTENTEAFF. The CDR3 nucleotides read TGTGCCATCAGGGGAACAGAGAACACTGAAGCTTTCTTT.

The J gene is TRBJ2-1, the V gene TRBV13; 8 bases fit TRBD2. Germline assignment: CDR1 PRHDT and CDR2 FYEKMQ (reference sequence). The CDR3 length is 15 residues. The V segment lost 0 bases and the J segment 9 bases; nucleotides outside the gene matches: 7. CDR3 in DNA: TGTGCCAGCAGCTTAGGGGGACTAGATGGTAGTGAGCAGTTCTTC. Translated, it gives CASSLGGLDGSEQFF.